The present T cell receptor beta chain was sequenced within a study of human T cells and chemical hapten exposure. As processed by the authors: Ranging from roughly 23,224 to 700,000, TCR counts per sample had a median value of 95,638. TCRdb re-analysed the RACE reads in MiXCR, keeping a single row per CDR3 protein. TCRdb's processing, not the authors' own work, is the source of the V and J calls. The data contain 95,000 to 150,000 distinct CDR3 sequences, about 13% of them singletons. The sample holds many counts of this clonotype. Time point defined: pre-sensitization, week 0. Treatment defined: therapeutic diphenylcyclopropenone sensitization with weekly scalp DPC. The ends were cut back, 1 base at V and 3 bases at J, with 8 bases in the middle. CDR1 and CDR2 from the germline V gene are SGDLS and YYNGEE. This CDR3 has 14 amino acids.

The V and J genes are TRBV9 and TRBJ2-1; perhaps TRBD1 as D (6 bases). This TCR was recovered from a woman between 18 and 30 years old with alopecia areata. Some clones in this sample may be carry-over from other donors' samples. The sequencing here drew on whole blood, taken in connection with sensitization to the hapten diphenylcyclopropenone (DPC). CDR3 sequence reads: CASSVQGNYNEQFF. The CDR3 coding sequence is TGTGCCAGCAGCGTACAGGGGAACTACAATGAGCAGTTCTTC.